This T cell receptor beta chain originates from a study of shared clonotypes between healthy human individuals. Whole-study results and caveats: For sorted subsets, rarefaction showed incomplete sequencing despite large depth. Memory subsets generally showed smaller estimated richness than naive subsets did.

CDR1 is GTSNPN and CDR2 is SVGIG in the germline V gene (reference sequence). The germline V and J ends were trimmed by 5 bases and 11 bases, with 19 bases remaining between them. This CDR3 region has 13 residues. Notes on this clone: Its cognate antigen is unknown.

Roughly 200 ng DNA, tens of thousands of T cell genomes, went into each sorted-subset replicate PCR. TCRdb's table, derived via immunoSEQ multiplex PCR, lists solely in-frame clones and lacks some. In the table there are hundreds of thousands of clones, roughly 70% of which are singletons. What was sequenced was memory CD4+ T cells sorted from blood. The subset denotes: CD45RA-negative fraction. The J gene is TRBJ2-1, the V gene TRBV30; D gene ambiguous. The TCR originated in a woman in her thirties in good health. The CDR3 DNA reads as TGTGCCTGGCAGAATAGGGCCGACCGGCAGCAGTTCTTC. It yields the protein CAWQNRADRQQFF.